Below are 21 T cell receptor beta chains sequenced from a single sample in a study of identical twins. TCRdb re-called the 5' RACE reads with MiXCR, one entry per CDR3 protein. The sample has approximately 280,000 distinct CDR3 sequences, about 8.1% seen once. A further study also used this sample, focusing on yellow fever vaccine responses in identical twins.

Sequencing was performed on memory (CD45RO+) T cells sorted from blood. The receptors here all came from a woman younger than 35 in good health.

Ten or more counts support this clonotype. The genes are TRBV29-1 and TRBJ1-1; maybe TRBD1 (6 bases). V was clipped by 6 bases and J by 1 base, with 15 bases between them. Per the germline V gene, CDR1 is SQVTM and CDR2 is ANQGSEA. The CDR3 is 14 residues long. CDR3 in amino acids: CSVTEGGPNTEAFF. CDR3 DNA: TGCAGCGTCACAGAGGGGGGCCCGAACACTGAAGCTTTCTTT.

This clonotype has a count of ten or more. This chain connects TRBV2 to TRBJ2-2; tentative D call: TRBD1 (6 bases). Trimming removed 0 bases at V and 5 bases at J, with 10 bases between. The CDR3 runs to 15 residues. CDR1 is SNHLY and CDR2 is FYNNEI in the germline V gene. The CDR3 DNA reads as TGTGCCAGCAGTGAAGCCATCGACAGGACCGGGGAGCTGTTTTTT. Residues: CASSEAIDRTGELFF.

This clonotype was observed many times. Relative to the germline gene, one junction end is altered; a read error may explain this. The chain is built from TRBV3-1 and TRBJ1-6; TRBD1 matches at 7 bases. The CDR3 runs 15 residues. Germline lookup yields CDR1 LGHDT and CDR2 YNNKEL (reference sequence). As DNA, the CDR3 is TGTGCCAGCAGCAAAGACAGGGCCCGGGGATCACCCCTCCACTTT. Translated, it gives CASSKDRARGSPLHF.

In this sample, this clonotype turned up many times. The chain couples TRBV6-5 to TRBJ1-5; tentatively, D is TRBD1 (5 bases). Deletions cut 0 bases from V and 6 bases from J, with 15 bases between. CDR1 and CDR2 (germline): MNHEY, SVGAGI. There are 16 residues in the CDR3. The CDR3 nucleotides are TGTGCCAGCAGTTACTCTTGGACGCTAGGGACTCAGCCCCAGCATTTT. Its protein product is CASSYSWTLGTQPQHF.

This clonotype was found a few times. The rearrangement uses TRBV6-5 and TRBJ2-7; D may correspond to TRBD1 or TRBD2 (5 bases each). This CDR3 has 15 amino acids. V lost 0 bases and J 2 bases, leaving 11 bases between the germline ends. Germline-derived CDR1 and CDR2 are MNHEY and SVGAGI. The CDR3 DNA sequence: TGTGCCAGCAGTTACTCGTGGGGGAACCCCTACGAGCAGTACTTC. Protein sequence: CASSYSWGNPYEQYF.

This clonotype was observed once. The V gene is TRBV28, the J gene TRBJ2-7; the match to TRBD1 covers 8 bases. The J segment lost 5 bases and the V segment lost 5 bases, leaving 14 bases of the junction unmatched. The CDR3 has 16 amino acids. Germline loops: CDR1 MDHEN, CDR2 SYDVKM. DNA of the CDR3: TGTGCCAGCAGTCCGTCAACCGGGACAGGATCCAACGAGCAGTACTTC. This translates into CASSPSTGTGSNEQYF.

Only a few counts were recorded for this clonotype. V and J are TRBV28 and TRBJ2-7; D gene ambiguous. The CDR3 contains 13 residues. Germline CDR1 MDHEN, CDR2 SYDVKM. V was pared by 5 bases and J by 3 bases, with 11 bases between. CDR3 sequence reads: CASSQQIFYEQYV. For the CDR3, the DNA is TGTGCCAGCAGTCAACAGATTTTCTACGAGCAGTACGTC.

This clonotype was counted only a few times. V and J are TRBV25-1 and TRBJ1-1, with TRBD1 as a possible D gene (6 bases). Trimming stripped 8 bases from V and 1 base from J, with 14 bases between. CDR3 length: 14 amino acids. From germline, CDR1 is MGHDK and CDR2 SYGVNS. DNA of the CDR3: TGTGCCAGCGGCCCCAGGGGAGGGAACACTGAAGCTTTCTTT. Its translation is CASGPRGGNTEAFF.

The table lists this clonotype with many counts. The chain employs TRBV5-1 and TRBJ1-4; 12 bases fit TRBD1. Losses at the gene ends were 3 bases for V and 10 bases for J; bases not matched to a gene: 4. In germline, CDR1 is SGHRS, CDR2 YFSETQ. The length of the CDR3 is 14 residues. CDR3 protein: CASSSGQGARKLFF. The CDR3 DNA is TGCGCCAGCAGCTCGGGACAGGGGGCAAGAAAACTGTTTTTT.

This chain joins TRBV24-1 and TRBJ2-1, with unresolved D. This CDR3 contains 12 residues. V lost 6 bases and J lost 5, with 7 bases in between. The V gene's germline CDR1 is KGHDR and CDR2 SFDVKD. The CDR3 DNA reads TGTGCCACCAGTCCGAGTCACAATGAGCAGTTCTTC. This gives the protein CATSPSHNEQFF.

At least ten counts were recorded for this clonotype. The DNA of the CDR3 is TGCAGCGTTGAAGATCGGGGCGGGAGGGCCGCCAAAAACATTCAGTACTTC. Amino acid sequence: CSVEDRGGRAAKNIQYF. The chain is built from TRBV29-1 and TRBJ2-4, with TRBD2 matching 9 bases. The CDR3 is 17 amino acids. Trimming cost V 0 bases and J 1 base; bases outside gene matches: 7. Germline-derived CDR1 and CDR2 are SQVTM and ANQGSEA.

This clonotype was found many times. This chain uses TRBV12-3 or TRBV12-4 with TRBJ2-1; possible D gene TRBD2, 6 bases. V was pared by 3 bases and J by 16 bases, with 13 bases between. The CDR3 extends over 11 amino acids. CDR3 residues: CASSFGTSGFF. In nucleotides, the CDR3 is TGTGCCAGCAGTTTCGGGACTTCGGGATTCTTC.

Ten or more counts support this clonotype. The gene calls are TRBV7-9 and TRBJ2-7; TRBD2 aligns across 8 bases. The CDR3 is 16 residues long. CDR1 is SEHNR, CDR2 FQNEAQ, per germline (reference sequence). V shed 1 base and J 0 bases; nucleotides not matched to a gene: 5. Here the CDR3 reads CASSLVGSGVSYEQYF. CDR3 nucleotides: TGTGCCAGCAGCTTAGTAGGTAGCGGGGTCTCCTACGAGCAGTACTTC.

This clonotype was observed once. The V gene is TRBV7-8, the J gene TRBJ2-1; 7 bases are shared with TRBD2. V trimming: 3 bases; J trimming: 6 bases; junction bases outside the gene matches: 11. The germline V gene encodes CDR1 SGHVS and CDR2 FQNEAQ. The CDR3 is made up of 16 amino acids. The CDR3 coding sequence is TGTGCCAGCAGCTTTTCAGGAGCGGGGTCTAGCAATGAGCAGTTCTTC. This sequence encodes CASSFSGAGSSNEQFF.

The V call is TRBV5-6, the J call TRBJ2-1; 10 nucleotides line up with TRBD1. Looked up from germline, CDR1 is SGHDT and CDR2 is YYEEEE. The CDR3 loop spans 16 amino acids. Trimming took 3 bases from V and 2 from J; bases not matched to a gene: 5. Written as DNA, the CDR3 is TGTGCCAGCAGCTGGGGACAGGGGCACGCCTACAATGAGCAGTTCTTC. Amino acids: CASSWGQGHAYNEQFF.

This clonotype was counted a few times. The chain couples TRBV4-1 to TRBJ2-1; TRBD2 matches 7 bases. V was clipped by 2 bases and J by 7 bases; unmatched bases: 14. Per the germline V gene, CDR1 is MGHRA and CDR2 is YSYEKL. This CDR3 contains 17 residues. The CDR3 DNA follows: TGCGCCAGCAGCCAAAACCCGGGGTCCGCGGGAGTTAATGAGCAGTTCTTC. Protein sequence: CASSQNPGSAGVNEQFF.

This clonotype came up many times. The genes are TRBV12-3 or TRBV12-4 and TRBJ2-2; D not certain. Trimming removed 8 bases from V and 0 bases from J, with 13 bases in between. The CDR3 sequence is 15 residues long. The CDR3 spells CASLPRQTNTGELFF. The CDR3, as DNA: TGTGCCAGCCTCCCCCGGCAGACGAACACCGGGGAGCTGTTTTTT.

This clonotype was observed at least ten times. The rearrangement uses TRBV3-1 and TRBJ2-1, with 7 bases that match TRBD2. V trimming: 5 bases; J trimming: 5 bases; junction bases outside the gene matches: 9. The CDR3 extends over 15 amino acids. Per germline, CDR1 LGHDT and CDR2 YNNKEL (reference sequence). The CDR3 sequence: CASSWAWGGDNEQFF. The CDR3 region has the DNA TGTGCCAGCAGCTGGGCCTGGGGAGGGGACAATGAGCAGTTCTTC.

This clonotype was observed a few times. The gene calls are TRBV6-4 and TRBJ2-1; the D gene is possibly TRBD1 (6 bases). Trimming cost V 6 bases and J 9 bases, with 15 bases left between them. Germline CDR1 MRHNA, CDR2 SNTAGT. The CDR3 extends over 13 amino acids. The CDR3 protein is CASSTTADSEQFF. CDR3 nucleotides: TGTGCCAGCAGCACTACAGCGGACAGTGAGCAGTTCTTC.

This clonotype was detected many times. The chain uses TRBV10-2 and TRBJ1-2; D possibly corresponds to TRBD1 (5 bases). Germline V gene lookup returns CDR1 WSHSY and CDR2 SAAADI. The CDR3 consists of 14 residues. With 2 bases removed from V and 5 bases from J, the gap between germline ends came to 12 bases. The CDR3: CASSEGPEGYGYTF. In DNA form, the CDR3 reads TGCGCCAGCAGTGAGGGGCCCGAGGGGTATGGCTACACCTTC.

This clonotype has a handful of counts. This chain connects TRBV4-1 to TRBJ2-5; the D is unclear. V was cut by 1 base and J by 2 bases, with 11 bases left in between. Germline CDR1 MGHRA, CDR2 YSYEKL. This CDR3 comprises 15 residues. The CDR3 is CASSQAPTPQETQYF. CDR3 nucleotide sequence: TGCGCCAGCAGCCAAGCTCCGACCCCACAAGAGACCCAGTACTTC.